This T cell receptor (beta chain) was observed in a study of CD8 T cells in Susac syndrome (dated by TCRdb to the late 2010s). For the study in its entirety: The study used repertoire sequencing to test whether antigen drove CD8+ T cell activation and differentiation in Susac syndrome. The study compared CD8+ T cell repertoire clonality among roughly 12 healthy donors, about 14 Susac syndrome patients and 15 multiple sclerosis patients. Points the paper makes about the study in general: The number of individuals in the TCR sequencing and HLA analysis was acknowledged as relatively small.

As regards this clonotype: Its antigen is unknown. No much larger clone is present one base from it, and per-base qualities are unavailable.

Reading the germline V gene gives CDR1 MDHEN and CDR2 SYDVKM. At the junction V is shortened by 5 bases and J by 5 bases; bases outside the gene matches: 4. Reading from cysteine to phenylalanine, the CDR3 counts 14 amino acids. Just the 42-base CDR3 DNA is kept, in frame starting at base 1. Peripheral blood CD8+ and CD4+ T cells from healthy donors, Susac syndrome patients and multiple sclerosis patients were profiled by high-throughput TCR beta sequencing. Healthy donors were age- and sex-matched controls. CD8+ TEMRA cells were enriched by FACS, while bulk CD8+ and CD4+ T cells were purified by magnetic negative isolation. Blood was collected in EDTA tubes and processed within 24 hours, with PBMCs isolated through density gradient centrifugation. PBMCs intended for TCR sequencing were frozen in liquid nitrogen and were later thawed in a 37 degrees C water bath. The sorted or isolated CD4+, CD8+ and CD8+ TEMRA cells reached a purity of at least 90%.

RNA was extracted with the RNeasy kit and roughly 0.5 to 1 ug was reverse transcribed using random hexamers. The immunoSEQ multiplex PCR assay, covering 54 Vbeta and 13 Jbeta segments, was used to amplify TCR beta CDR3 regions. Bias from PCR amplification was corrected by using a synthetic template baseline for primer optimization and for computational correction. As for the original processing: Reads were assigned to V, D and J genes according to IMGT and analyzed in immunoSEQ Analyzer, with only productive sequences retained. Clonality was computed as one minus Shannon entropy normalized by log2 of the number of productive unique sequences. For each patient and control, public and private clones were evaluated among the 100 most prevalent clones. Clones were defined as Susac-specific if absent from the healthy and MS cohorts, from more than 900 published viral clones and from other ImmuneACCESS disease sequences. TCRdb itself trimmed the public reads at Q25 with fastp, ran MiXCR and retained productive beta chains. Rows merge per CDR3 protein into single entries with the most common DNA and genes. The V and J calls were not made by the authors but by TCRdb's processing. For this sample there are 65,000 to 75,000 distinct CDR3 sequences; approximately 95% appear just once. The ten top clones hold over 0.2% of the sample.

Recombination connected TRBV28 to TRBJ2-1; 9 junctional bases match TRBD1. The sequencing sample was made of CD8+ T cells from PBMCs. The sequence came from a human donor in good health. The CDR3 has the sequence CASSPDRGHNEQFF. The sequence in DNA is TGTGCCAGCAGTCCGGACAGGGGCCACAATGAGCAGTTCTTC.